The 30 T cell receptor beta chains listed next were all sequenced from one sample in a study of cytomegalovirus exposure and HLA in healthy donors (dated by TCRdb to 2015 to 2018). Library generation was performed with the immunoSEQ multiplex PCR assay. For the multiplex PCR, a mixture combining 60 forward primers for TCR Vbeta segments and 13 reverse primers for TCR Jbeta segments was used. The source is immuneACCESS, and TCRdb retained only in-frame sequences with V and J called. Part of the clones is not carried over; for the studies checked, unresolved V genes explain less than half of this, and the remainder is unexplained. The sample contains roughly 180,000 clones, about four fifths of them found a single time. In total, the top ten clones hold under 2% of the sample. The sequenced material came from PBMCs. These receptors came from a girl under 18 in good health and CMV-seropositive.

The genes are TRBV10-3 and TRBJ2-5; no reliable D call. V was trimmed by 6 bases and J by 3 bases, leaving 11 bases between them. The CDR3 length is 13 residues. The germline V gene encodes CDR1 ENHRY and CDR2 SYGVKD. This chain's CDR3 is CAISPGEKETQYF. CDR3 bases: TGTGCCATCAGCCCAGGCGAGAAAGAGACCCAGTACTTC.

Only a few counts were recorded for this clone. The CDR3 sequence is CASSQYTEAFF. DNA for the CDR3: TGTGCCAGCAGCCAGTACACTGAAGCTTTCTTT. The V call is TRBV5-8, the J call TRBJ1-1, with D uncertain. The CDR3 spans 11 residues. Germline CDR1 reads SGHTS; CDR2 reads YDEGEE. Trimming pared 4 bases from V and 3 bases from J, leaving 4 bases between.

The chain recombines TRBV19 with TRBJ2-7; the D gene is possibly TRBD1 (6 bases). Trimming left V 5 bases short and J 3 bases short, with 20 bases between. This CDR3 contains 16 residues. Germline CDR1 and CDR2: LNHDA and SQIVND (reference sequence). Written as DNA, the CDR3 is TGTGCCAGTAGTTCCGCCGGGACACCCGACGACTACGAGCAGTACTTC. Its translation is CASSSAGTPDDYEQYF.

This clone was observed a few times. CDR3 in amino acids: CASSLDRQFQETQYF. For the CDR3, the DNA is TGTGCCAGCAGCTTAGATCGCCAGTTCCAAGAGACCCAGTACTTC. The chain employs TRBV11-2 and TRBJ2-5; D is ambiguous. Germline-derived CDR1 and CDR2 are SGHAT and FQNNGV. V was trimmed by 0 bases and J by 1 base, leaving 9 bases between them. The CDR3 length is 15 residues.

The chain links TRBV6-1 to TRBJ2-2; 8 bases fit TRBD1. Per germline, CDR1 MNHNS and CDR2 SASEGT. Trimming cost V 6 bases and J 7 bases; bases outside gene matches: 10. The CDR3 is 15 residues long. The CDR3 DNA is TGTGCCAGCAGCGCCGGGACAGGATCTATCGGGGAGCTGTTTTTT. This codes for CASSAGTGSIGELFF.

This clone was seen only once. This chain uses TRBV5-4 with TRBJ2-7, with 10 bases that match TRBD2. The junction had 7 bases not matched to a gene; V was cut back by 0 bases and J by 4 bases. Germline CDR1 is SGHNT and CDR2 is YYREEE (reference sequence). The CDR3 contains 16 residues. CDR3 region: CASSLEPAGGRYEQYF. The CDR3 bases are TGTGCCAGCAGCTTGGAACCAGCGGGGGGGCGGTACGAGCAGTACTTC.

Comments on this clone: The same CDR3 also results from other DNA sequences found in this sample. The J gene is TRBJ2-7, the V gene TRBV11-3; 11 positions match TRBD2. This CDR3 region has 15 residues. Germline V lookup: CDR1 SGHNT, CDR2 YENEEA. V trimming: 2 bases; J trimming: 3 bases; junction bases outside the gene matches: 3. The CDR3 bases are TGTGCCAGCAGCTTACTAGCGGGGGGAAACTACGAGCAGTACTTC. Translated, it gives CASSLLAGGNYEQYF. The full variable domain, with the rest looked up from reference TRBV11-3 and TRBJ2-7, is EAGVVQSPRYKIIEKKQPVAFWCNPISGHNTLYWYLQNLGQGPELLIRYENEEAVDDSQLPKDRFSAERLKGVDSTLKIQPAELGDSAVYLCASSLLAGGNYEQYFGPGTRLTVT.

This clone was seen only a few times. The V and J genes are TRBV5-1 and TRBJ2-3; tentative D call: TRBD1 (6 bases). The germline gives CDR1 SGHRS, CDR2 YFSETQ. Trimming pared 5 bases from V and 5 bases from J, leaving 18 bases between. The CDR3 has 15 amino acids. Here the CDR3 reads CASRGGRVHEDTQYF. The CDR3 nucleotides are TGCGCCAGCAGAGGGGGACGGGTGCATGAAGATACGCAGTATTTT.

This chain connects TRBV5-4 to TRBJ2-3; 7 bases agree with TRBD2. Per germline, CDR1 SGHNT and CDR2 YYREEE (reference sequence). With V trimmed by 5 bases and J by 2 bases, 5 bases remained unmatched. This CDR3 region has 14 residues. CDR3 region: CASRVGGDTDTQYF. The CDR3 DNA reads TGTGCCAGCAGGGTGGGGGGGGACACAGATACGCAGTATTTT.

This clone was observed a handful of times. The CDR3 loop is CASSPRWTSRELFF. In DNA form, the CDR3 reads TGTGCCAGCAGCCCCCGATGGACTAGTCGGGAGCTGTTTTTT. The chain is built from TRBV7-9 and TRBJ2-2, with TRBD2 matching 7 bases. J was trimmed by 9 bases and V by 5 bases; bases with no gene match: 9. This CDR3 has 14 amino acids. From germline, CDR1 is SEHNR and CDR2 FQNEAQ (reference sequence).

This sequence joins TRBV18 and TRBJ2-2; TRBD2 might be the D (6 bases). CDR3 length equals 14 residues. The V and J ends lost 3 bases and 5 bases respectively, with 10 bases between them. Germline values: CDR1 KGHSH, CDR2 LQKENI. The CDR3 protein is CASSPGTETGELFF. The CDR3 bases are TGTGCCAGCTCACCCGGGACTGAGACCGGGGAGCTGTTTTTT.

The J gene is TRBJ1-3, the V gene TRBV5-1; D may be TRBD1 (6 bases). CDR3 length: 16 residues. In germline, CDR1 is SGHRS, CDR2 YFSETQ. Trimming took off 4 bases at V and 4 bases at J, with 18 bases between the two ends. The CDR3 reads CASSPGAGDPGNTIYF. The DNA for the CDR3 is TGCGCCAGCAGCCCCGGGGCAGGGGACCCGGGAAACACCATATATTTT.

This chain joins TRBV6-1 and TRBJ1-1; D remains ambiguous. In germline, CDR1 is MNHNS, CDR2 SASEGT. This CDR3 is built from 11 residues. V was trimmed by 2 bases and J by 7 bases, leaving 5 bases between them. The CDR3 nucleotides are TGTGCCAGCAGTGAACTAGGTGAAGCTTTCTTT. It yields the protein CASSELGEAFF.

The genes are TRBV9 and TRBJ2-5; 8 bases are shared with TRBD2. The V and J ends lost 0 bases and 1 base, in that order; junction bases with no gene match: 8. The CDR3 loop spans 17 amino acids. Germline V gives CDR1 SGDLS, CDR2 YYNGEE. CDR3 DNA: TGTGCCAGCAGCGTAGGCATGCTCGCGGGGGGCCAAGAGACCCAGTACTTC. Protein: CASSVGMLAGGQETQYF. Supplemented by reference TRBV9 and TRBJ2-5, the full variable domain reads DSGVTQTPKHLITATGQRVTLRCSPRSGDLSVYWYQQSLDQGLQFLIQYYNGEERAKGNILERFSAQQFPDLHSELNLSSLELGDSALYFCASSVGMLAGGQETQYFGPGTRLLVL.

This sequence joins TRBV6-1 and TRBJ1-5, with 10 nucleotides matching TRBD1. Germline assignment: CDR1 MNHNS and CDR2 SASEGT. The V and J ends lost 5 bases and 6 bases, in that order; junction bases with no gene match: 4. This CDR3 region has 14 residues. This CDR3 is CASSWDRGFQPQHF. The CDR3 DNA follows: TGTGCCAGCAGTTGGGACAGGGGCTTTCAGCCCCAGCATTTT.

J is TRBJ2-7 and V is TRBV7-6, with TRBD2 as a possible D gene (6 bases). The CDR3 is 15 amino acids. Germline CDR1 reads SGHVS; CDR2 reads FNYEAQ. The V and J ends lost 1 base and 1 base respectively, with 11 bases between them. CDR3 DNA sequence: TGTGCCAGCAGCTTAGATCAGGGAGGATCCTACGAGCAGTACTTC. Translating it yields CASSLDQGGSYEQYF. The whole variable domain, remainder taken from reference TRBV7-6 and TRBJ2-7, is GAGVSQSPRYKVTKRGQDVALRCDPISGHVSLYWYRQALGQGPEFLTYFNYEAQQDKSGLPNDRFSAERPEGSISTLTIQRTEQRDSAMYRCASSLDQGGSYEQYFGPGTRLTVT.

This chain connects TRBV27 to TRBJ2-2; D is perhaps TRBD2 (6 bases). There are 12 residues in the CDR3. Deletions cut 6 bases from V and 4 bases from J, with 6 bases between. CDR1 and CDR2 from the germline V gene are MNHEY and SMNVEV (reference sequence). In nucleotides, the CDR3 is TGTGCCAGCAGGGGGGGCACCGGGGAGCTGTTTTTT. Protein: CASRGGTGELFF.

The V call is TRBV10-2, the J call TRBJ2-3; 7 bases are a match to TRBD2. The J segment lost 0 bases and the V segment lost 2 bases, leaving 2 bases of the junction unmatched. This CDR3 has 15 amino acids. Germline V gives CDR1 WSHSY, CDR2 SAAADI. This CDR3 is CASSEMGGSTDTQYF. The CDR3 bases are TGCGCCAGCAGTGAGATGGGGGGGAGCACAGATACGCAGTATTTT.

The rearrangement joins TRBV6-1 to TRBJ1-6, with 8 nucleotides matching TRBD1. Per germline, CDR1 MNHNS and CDR2 SASEGT. The CDR3 length is 15 residues. Trimming cost V 9 bases and J 8 bases; bases outside gene matches: 12. DNA for the CDR3: TGTGCCAGTATTAGGGGGCAGGGGGCTTATTCACCCCTCCACTTT. It codes for CASIRGQGAYSPLHF.

The J gene is TRBJ1-1, the V gene TRBV20-1, with D perhaps TRBD1 (6 bases). Trimming stripped 6 bases from V and 7 bases from J, with 9 bases between. Germline V gene lookup returns CDR1 DFQATT and CDR2 SNEGSKA (reference sequence). The CDR3 contains 10 residues. The chain's CDR3 is CSAWGREAFF. The CDR3 region has the DNA TGCAGTGCATGGGGGCGTGAAGCTTTCTTT.

The CDR3: CASGDRGYNSPLHF. In DNA form, the CDR3 reads TGTGCCAGCGGGGACAGGGGGTATAATTCACCCCTCCACTTT. The chain has TRBV27 and TRBJ1-6; 11 bases are shared with TRBD1. Germline CDR1 reads MNHEY; CDR2 reads SMNVEV (reference sequence). Trimming took 8 bases from V and 4 from J; bases not matched to a gene: 1. The CDR3 is 14 residues long.

V gene TRBV7-2 combines with J gene TRBJ2-2; 9 bases are a match to TRBD1. With V trimmed by 6 bases and J by 6 bases, 5 bases remained unmatched. Germline CDR1 reads SGHTA; CDR2 reads FQGNSA. The CDR3 contains 14 residues. DNA for the CDR3: TGTGCCAGCAGAGGACAGGGGCAGGCCGGGGAGCTGTTTTTT. Translated, it gives CASRGQGQAGELFF.

V gene TRBV9 combines with J gene TRBJ2-7, with TRBD2 as a possible D gene (7 bases). The V gene's germline CDR1 is SGDLS and CDR2 YYNGEE. The ends were cut back, 3 bases at V and 0 bases at J, with 10 bases in the middle. The CDR3 has 14 residues. CDR3 region: CASSERDISYEQYF. The DNA of the CDR3 is TGTGCCAGCAGCGAGCGGGACATCTCCTACGAGCAGTACTTC.

The chain employs TRBV18 and TRBJ1-1; the D is unclear. Germline values: CDR1 KGHSH, CDR2 LQKENI. This CDR3 spans 15 amino acids. The V and J ends lost 0 bases and 1 base respectively, with 9 bases between them. The CDR3 region has the DNA TGTGCCAGCTCACCACCGGCGGGGAAGAACACTGAAGCTTTCTTT. Translation: CASSPPAGKNTEAFF. Combining the CDR3 with reference TRBV18 and TRBJ1-1 gives the whole variable domain NAGVMQNPRHLVRRRGQEARLRCSPMKGHSHVYWYRQLPEEGLKFMVYLQKENIIDESGMPKERFSAEFPKEGPSILRIQQVVRGDSAAYFCASSPPAGKNTEAFFGQGTRLTVV.

This clone showed up just a few times. The V and J genes are TRBV7-9 and TRBJ1-6; 10 nucleotides align to TRBD1. The V gene end was trimmed by 5 bases and the J gene end by 10 bases; junction bases not matched to a gene: 14. CDR3 length: 17 amino acids. The germline gives CDR1 SEHNR, CDR2 FQNEAQ (reference sequence). This chain's CDR3 is CASSHSTGTGVQSPLHF. The CDR3 DNA is TGTGCCAGCAGCCACTCCACCGGGACAGGGGTCCAATCACCCCTCCACTTT.

This chain connects TRBV5-6 to TRBJ2-7; 11 bases agree with TRBD1. This CDR3 contains 14 residues. V lost 3 bases, J lost 2 bases, and 1 base stayed unmatched. CDR1 is SGHDT and CDR2 is YYEEEE in the germline V gene. This CDR3 is CASSSGQGAYEQYF. CDR3 bases: TGTGCCAGCAGCTCGGGACAGGGGGCCTACGAGCAGTACTTC.

The chain links TRBV30 to TRBJ1-2; 7 bases align to TRBD1. This CDR3 region has 15 residues. The ends lost 3 bases at V and 1 base at J; junction bases unmatched: 8. The germline V gene encodes CDR1 GTSNPN and CDR2 SVGIG (reference sequence). CDR3 coding DNA: TGTGCCTGGAGAGCCCCCGGGACAGATAACTATGGCTACACCTTC. Translation: CAWRAPGTDNYGYTF.

The CDR3 bases are TGTGCCAGCAGTGAAGGGACTAGCGACTCCTACGAGCAGTACTTC. It translates to CASSEGTSDSYEQYF. The chain carries TRBV6-1 and TRBJ2-7; 9 positions match TRBD2. Trimming took 1 base from V and 0 from J; bases not matched to a gene: 1. CDR3 length: 15 residues. CDR1 is MNHNS, CDR2 SASEGT, per germline.

The chain links TRBV7-9 to TRBJ2-5; TRBD2 matches at 7 bases. The V gene end was trimmed by 0 bases and the J gene end by 5 bases; junction bases not matched to a gene: 3. The CDR3 runs to 14 residues. Germline V gene lookup returns CDR1 SEHNR and CDR2 FQNEAQ (reference sequence). The CDR3 spells CASSLAGGMETQYF. In DNA form, the CDR3 reads TGTGCCAGCAGCTTAGCCGGGGGGATGGAGACCCAGTACTTC.

For this clone: Different DNA sequences within this sample yield the same CDR3. The chain couples TRBV7-9 to TRBJ1-1; D gene uncertain. The CDR3 covers 14 residues. The germline V gene encodes CDR1 SEHNR and CDR2 FQNEAQ (reference sequence). V was clipped by 5 bases and J by 0 bases, with 10 bases between them. CDR3: CASSPGQMNTEAFF. For the CDR3, the DNA is TGTGCCAGCAGCCCTGGGCAGATGAACACTGAAGCTTTCTTT.